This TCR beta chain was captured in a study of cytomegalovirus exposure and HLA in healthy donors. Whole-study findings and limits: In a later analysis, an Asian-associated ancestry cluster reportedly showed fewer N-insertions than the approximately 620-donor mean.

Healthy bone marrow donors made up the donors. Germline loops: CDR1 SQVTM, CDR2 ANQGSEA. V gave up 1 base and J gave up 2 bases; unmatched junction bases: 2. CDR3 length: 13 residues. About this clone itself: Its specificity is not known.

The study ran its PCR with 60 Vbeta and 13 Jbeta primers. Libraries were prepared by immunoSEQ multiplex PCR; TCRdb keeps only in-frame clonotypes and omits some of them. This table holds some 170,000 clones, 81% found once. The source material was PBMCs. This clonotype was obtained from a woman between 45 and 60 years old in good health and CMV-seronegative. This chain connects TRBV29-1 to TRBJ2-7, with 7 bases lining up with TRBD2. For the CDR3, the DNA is TGCAGCGTTGAAGTGCGGGAGCCCTACGAGCAGTACTTC. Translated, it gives CSVEVREPYEQYF.